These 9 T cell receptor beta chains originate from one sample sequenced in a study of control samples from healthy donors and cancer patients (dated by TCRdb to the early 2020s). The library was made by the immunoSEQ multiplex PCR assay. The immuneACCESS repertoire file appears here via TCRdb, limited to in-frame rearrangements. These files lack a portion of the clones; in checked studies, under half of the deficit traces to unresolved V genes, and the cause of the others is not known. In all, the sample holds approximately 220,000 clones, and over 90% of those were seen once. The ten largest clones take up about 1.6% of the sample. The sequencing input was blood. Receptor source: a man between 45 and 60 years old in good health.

The CDR3 is CASSEQRGTDTQYF. For the CDR3, the DNA is TGTGCCAGCAGCGAGCAGCGGGGCACAGATACGCAGTATTTT. The rearrangement uses TRBV9 and TRBJ2-3; tentatively, D is TRBD2 (6 bases). The CDR3 sequence is 14 residues long. CDR1 and CDR2 from the germline V gene are SGDLS and YYNGEE. Trimming removed 3 bases at V and 1 base at J, with 9 bases between.

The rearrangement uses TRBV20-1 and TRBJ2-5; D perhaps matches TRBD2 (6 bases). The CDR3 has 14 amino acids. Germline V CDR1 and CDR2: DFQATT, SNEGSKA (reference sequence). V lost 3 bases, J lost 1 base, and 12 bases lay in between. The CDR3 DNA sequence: TGCAGTGCTAGTTCTGCGGGGATCCAAGAGACCCAGTACTTC. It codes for CSASSAGIQETQYF.

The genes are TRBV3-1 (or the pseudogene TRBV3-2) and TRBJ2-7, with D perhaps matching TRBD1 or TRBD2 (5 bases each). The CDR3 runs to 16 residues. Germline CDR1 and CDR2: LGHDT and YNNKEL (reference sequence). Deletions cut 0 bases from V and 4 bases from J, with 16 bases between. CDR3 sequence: CASSQDTGRSGYEQYF. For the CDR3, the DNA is TGTGCCAGCAGCCAAGACACGGGGCGCTCGGGATACGAGCAGTACTTC.

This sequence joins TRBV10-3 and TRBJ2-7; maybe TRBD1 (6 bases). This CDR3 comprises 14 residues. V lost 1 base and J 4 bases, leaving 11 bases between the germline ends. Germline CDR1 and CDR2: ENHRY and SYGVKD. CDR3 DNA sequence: TGTGCCATCAGTGAGTTTCAGGGGCGGTACGAGCAGTACTTC. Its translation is CAISEFQGRYEQYF.

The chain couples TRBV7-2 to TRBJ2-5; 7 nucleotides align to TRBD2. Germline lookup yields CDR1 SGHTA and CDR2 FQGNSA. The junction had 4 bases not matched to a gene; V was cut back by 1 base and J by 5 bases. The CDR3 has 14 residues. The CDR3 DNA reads TGTGCCAGCAGCTTAGTTTGGGGGGGGGAGACCCAGTACTTC. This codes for CASSLVWGGETQYF.

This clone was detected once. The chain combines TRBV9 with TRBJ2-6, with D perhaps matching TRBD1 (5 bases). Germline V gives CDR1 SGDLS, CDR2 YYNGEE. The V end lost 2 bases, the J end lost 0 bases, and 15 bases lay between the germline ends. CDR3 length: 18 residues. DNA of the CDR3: TGTGCCAGCAGCGTCCAGCAGGGTACAAACTCTGGGGCCAACGTCCTGACTTTC. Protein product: CASSVQQGTNSGANVLTF.

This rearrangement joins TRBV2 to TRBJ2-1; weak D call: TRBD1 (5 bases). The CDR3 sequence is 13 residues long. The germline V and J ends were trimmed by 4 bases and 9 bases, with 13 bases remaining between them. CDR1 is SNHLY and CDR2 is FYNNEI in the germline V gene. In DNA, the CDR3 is TGTGCCAGCAGTGGGGGCCAGACGGGTGAGCAGTTCTTC. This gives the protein CASSGGQTGEQFF.

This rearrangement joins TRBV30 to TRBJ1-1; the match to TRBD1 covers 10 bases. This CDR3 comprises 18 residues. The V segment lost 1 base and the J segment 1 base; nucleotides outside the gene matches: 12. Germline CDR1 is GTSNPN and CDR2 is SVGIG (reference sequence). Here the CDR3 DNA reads TGTGCCTGGAGTGGGCTGGGGACAGGGGTTTTAAGGAACACTGAAGCTTTCTTT. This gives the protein CAWSGLGTGVLRNTEAFF.

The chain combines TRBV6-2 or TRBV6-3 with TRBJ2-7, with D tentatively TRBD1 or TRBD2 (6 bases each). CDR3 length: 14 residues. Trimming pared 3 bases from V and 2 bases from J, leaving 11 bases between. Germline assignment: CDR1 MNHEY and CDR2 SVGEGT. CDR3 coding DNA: TGTGCCAGCAGTTATGAAAGGGGGGCCTACGAGCAGTACTTC. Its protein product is CASSYERGAYEQYF.